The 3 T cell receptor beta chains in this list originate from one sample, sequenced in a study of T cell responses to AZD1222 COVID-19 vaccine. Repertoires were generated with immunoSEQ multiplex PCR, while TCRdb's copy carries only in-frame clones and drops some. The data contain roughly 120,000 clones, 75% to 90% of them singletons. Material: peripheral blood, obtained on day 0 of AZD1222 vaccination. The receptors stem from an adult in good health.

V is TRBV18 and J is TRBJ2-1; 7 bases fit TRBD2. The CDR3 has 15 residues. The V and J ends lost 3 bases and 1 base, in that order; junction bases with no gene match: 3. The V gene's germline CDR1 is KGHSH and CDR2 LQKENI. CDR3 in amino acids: CASSPLGGSYNEQFF. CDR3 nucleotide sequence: TGTGCCAGCTCACCTCTGGGGGGGTCCTACAATGAGCAGTTCTTC.

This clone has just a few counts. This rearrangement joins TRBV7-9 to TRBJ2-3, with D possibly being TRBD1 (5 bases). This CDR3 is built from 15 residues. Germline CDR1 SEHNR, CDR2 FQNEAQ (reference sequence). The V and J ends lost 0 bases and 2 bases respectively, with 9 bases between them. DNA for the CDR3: TGTGCCAGCAGCTTAGCTGGGGCCGACACAGATACGCAGTATTTT. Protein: CASSLAGADTDTQYF.

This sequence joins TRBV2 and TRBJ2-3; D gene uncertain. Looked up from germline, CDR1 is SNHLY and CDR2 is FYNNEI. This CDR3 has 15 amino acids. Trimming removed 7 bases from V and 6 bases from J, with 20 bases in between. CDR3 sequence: CASIWSASREDTQYF. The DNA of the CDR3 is TGTGCCAGCATCTGGAGCGCCTCAAGAGAGGATACGCAGTATTTT.